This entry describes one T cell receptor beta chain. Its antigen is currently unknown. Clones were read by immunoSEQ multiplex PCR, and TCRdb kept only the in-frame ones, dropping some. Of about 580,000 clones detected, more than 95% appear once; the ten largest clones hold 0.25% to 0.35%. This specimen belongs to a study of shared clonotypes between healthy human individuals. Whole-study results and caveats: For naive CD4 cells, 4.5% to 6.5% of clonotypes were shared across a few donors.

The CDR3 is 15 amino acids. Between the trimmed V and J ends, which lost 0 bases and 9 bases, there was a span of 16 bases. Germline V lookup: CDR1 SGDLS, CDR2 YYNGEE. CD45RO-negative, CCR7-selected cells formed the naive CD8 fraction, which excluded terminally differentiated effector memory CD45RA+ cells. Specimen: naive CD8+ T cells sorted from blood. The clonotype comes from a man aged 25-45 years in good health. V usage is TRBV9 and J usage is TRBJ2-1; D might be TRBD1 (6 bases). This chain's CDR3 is CASSVAQGMGGEQFF. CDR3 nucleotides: TGTGCCAGCAGCGTAGCACAGGGCATGGGCGGTGAGCAGTTCTTC.